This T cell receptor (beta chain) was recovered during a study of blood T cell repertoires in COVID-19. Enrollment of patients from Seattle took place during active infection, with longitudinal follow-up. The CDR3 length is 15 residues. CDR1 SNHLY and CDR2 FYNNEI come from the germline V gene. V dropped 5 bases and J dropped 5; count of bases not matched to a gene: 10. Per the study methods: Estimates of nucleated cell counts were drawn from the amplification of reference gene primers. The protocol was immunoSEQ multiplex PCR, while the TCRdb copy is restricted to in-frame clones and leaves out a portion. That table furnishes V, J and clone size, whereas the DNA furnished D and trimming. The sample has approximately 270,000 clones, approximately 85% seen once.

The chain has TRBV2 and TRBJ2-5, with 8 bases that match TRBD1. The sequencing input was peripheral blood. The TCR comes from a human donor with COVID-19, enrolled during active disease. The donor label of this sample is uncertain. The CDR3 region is CASSRDRGGQETQYF. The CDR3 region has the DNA TGTGCCAGCAGTAGAGACAGGGGCGGGCAGGAGACCCAGTACTTC.